This paragraph reports one TCR beta chain. The sample originates from a study of blood T cell repertoires in COVID-19. Profiled with immunoSEQ multiplex PCR; TCRdb holds only in-frame clones, not every one. The sample holds around 70,000 clones, around nine tenths seen once. Germline CDR1 and CDR2: SGDLS and YYNGEE. The CDR3 covers 15 residues. Germline trimming cut 4 bases from V and 12 bases from J; bases unmatched to any gene: 16. The clonotype was recovered from a man aged 50 or older with active COVID-19. The specimen sequenced was peripheral blood. V usage is TRBV9 and J usage is TRBJ2-1; 7 bases map to TRBD1. The CDR3 DNA reads TGTGCCAGCAGCCCCGCCAGTCACAGGGGTGGTGCGCAGTTCTTC. Its protein product is CASSPASHRGGAQFF.